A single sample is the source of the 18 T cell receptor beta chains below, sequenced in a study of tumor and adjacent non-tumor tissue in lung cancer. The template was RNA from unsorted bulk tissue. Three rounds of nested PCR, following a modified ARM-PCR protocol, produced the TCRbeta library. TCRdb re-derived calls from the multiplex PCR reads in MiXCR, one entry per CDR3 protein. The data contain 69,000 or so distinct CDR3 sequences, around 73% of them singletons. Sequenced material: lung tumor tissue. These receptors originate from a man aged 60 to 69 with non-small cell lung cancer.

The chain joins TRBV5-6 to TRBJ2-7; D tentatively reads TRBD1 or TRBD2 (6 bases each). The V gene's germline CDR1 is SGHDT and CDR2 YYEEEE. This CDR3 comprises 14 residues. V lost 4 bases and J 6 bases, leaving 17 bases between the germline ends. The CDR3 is CASSLLEGGFEQYF. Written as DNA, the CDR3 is TGTGCCAGCAGCCTCCTGGAGGGGGGCTTCGAGCAGTACTTC. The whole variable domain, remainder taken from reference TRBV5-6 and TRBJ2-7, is DAGVTQSPTHLIKTRGQQVTLRCSPKSGHDTVSWYQQALGQGPQFIFQYYEEEERQRGNFPDRFSGHQFPNYSSELNVNALLLGDSALYLCASSLLEGGFEQYFGPGTRLTVT.

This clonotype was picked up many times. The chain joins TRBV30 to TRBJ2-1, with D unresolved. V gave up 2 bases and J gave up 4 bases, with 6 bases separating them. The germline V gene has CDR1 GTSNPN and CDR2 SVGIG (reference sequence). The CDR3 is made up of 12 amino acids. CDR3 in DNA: TGTGCCTGGAGTAACGAGTACAATGAGCAGTTCTTC. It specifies CAWSNEYNEQFF. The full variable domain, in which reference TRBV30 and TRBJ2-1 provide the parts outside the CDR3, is SQTIHQWPATLVQPVGSPLSLECTVEGTSNPNLYWYRQAAGRGLQLLFYSVGIGQISSEVPQNLSASRPQDRQFILSSKKLLLSDSGFYLCAWSNEYNEQFFGPGTRLTVL.

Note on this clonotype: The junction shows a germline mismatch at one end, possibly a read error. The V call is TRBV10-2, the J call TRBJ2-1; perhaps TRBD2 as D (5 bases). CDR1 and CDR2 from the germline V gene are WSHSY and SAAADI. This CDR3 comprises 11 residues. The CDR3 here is CVSSSGFEQFF. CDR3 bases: TGCGTCAGCAGCTCGGGGTTTGAGCAGTTCTTC.

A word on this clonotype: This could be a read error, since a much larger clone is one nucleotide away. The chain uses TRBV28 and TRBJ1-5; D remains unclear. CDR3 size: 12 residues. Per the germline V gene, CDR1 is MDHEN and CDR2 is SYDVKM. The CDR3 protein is CASSFIHQPRHF. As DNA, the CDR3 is TGTGCCAGCAGTTTCATCCATCAGCCCCGGCATTTT.

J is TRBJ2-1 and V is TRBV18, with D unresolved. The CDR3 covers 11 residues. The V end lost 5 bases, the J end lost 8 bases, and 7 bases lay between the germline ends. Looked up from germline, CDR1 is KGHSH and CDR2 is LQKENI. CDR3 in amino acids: CASSTSHEQFF. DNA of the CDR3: TGTGCCAGCTCAACAAGCCATGAGCAGTTCTTC.

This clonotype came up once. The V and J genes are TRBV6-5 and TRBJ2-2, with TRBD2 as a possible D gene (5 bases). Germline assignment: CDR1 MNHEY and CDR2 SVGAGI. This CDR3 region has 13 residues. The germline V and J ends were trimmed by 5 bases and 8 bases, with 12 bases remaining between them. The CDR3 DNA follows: TGTGCCAGCAGTCGGGGTAGAGCGGGGGAGCTGTTTTTT. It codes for CASSRGRAGELFF.

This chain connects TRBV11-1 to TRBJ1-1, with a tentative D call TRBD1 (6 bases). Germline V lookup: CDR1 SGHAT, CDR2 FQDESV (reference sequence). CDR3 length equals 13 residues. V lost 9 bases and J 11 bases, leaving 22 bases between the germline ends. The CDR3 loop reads CASNLNPGARAFF. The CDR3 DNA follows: TGTGCCAGTAACTTAAACCCAGGGGCACGTGCTTTCTTT.

CDR3 region: CAISESRQTITGELFF. CDR3 DNA sequence: TGTGCCATCAGTGAGTCGAGGCAGACGATCACCGGGGAGCTGTTTTTT. J is TRBJ2-2 and V is TRBV10-3, with D unresolved. V was pared by 0 bases and J by 4 bases, with 12 bases between. The CDR3 totals 16 residues. The V gene's germline CDR1 is ENHRY and CDR2 SYGVKD.

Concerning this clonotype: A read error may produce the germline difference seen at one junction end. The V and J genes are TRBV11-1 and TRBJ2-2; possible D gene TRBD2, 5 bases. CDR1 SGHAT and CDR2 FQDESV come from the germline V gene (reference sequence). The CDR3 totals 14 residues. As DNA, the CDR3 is TGTGCCAGCAGCTATACTAGTGGCACCTGGGAGTTGTTTTTC. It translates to CASSYTSGTWELFF. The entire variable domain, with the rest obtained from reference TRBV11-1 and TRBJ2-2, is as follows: EAEVAQSPRYKITEKSQAVAFWCDPISGHATLYWYRQILGQGPELLVQFQDESVVDDSQLPKDRFSAERLKGVDSTLKIQPAELGDSAMYLCASSYTSGTWELFFGEGSRLTVL.

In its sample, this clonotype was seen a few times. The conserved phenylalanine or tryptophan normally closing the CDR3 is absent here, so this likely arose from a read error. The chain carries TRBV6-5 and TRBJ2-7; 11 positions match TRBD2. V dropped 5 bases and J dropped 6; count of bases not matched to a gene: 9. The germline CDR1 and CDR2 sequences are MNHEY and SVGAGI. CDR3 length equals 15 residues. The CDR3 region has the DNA TGTGCCAGCAGTCGCCCCATACTAGCGGGAGTCGAGCAGTACCTC. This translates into CASSRPILAGVEQYL.

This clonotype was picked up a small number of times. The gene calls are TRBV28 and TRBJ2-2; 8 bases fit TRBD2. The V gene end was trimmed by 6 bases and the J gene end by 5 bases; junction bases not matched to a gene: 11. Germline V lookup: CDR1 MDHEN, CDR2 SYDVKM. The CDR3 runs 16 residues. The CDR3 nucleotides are TGTGCCAGCAGCATGATAAGCGGGAGCGGAACCGGGGAGCTGTTTTTT. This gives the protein CASSMISGSGTGELFF.

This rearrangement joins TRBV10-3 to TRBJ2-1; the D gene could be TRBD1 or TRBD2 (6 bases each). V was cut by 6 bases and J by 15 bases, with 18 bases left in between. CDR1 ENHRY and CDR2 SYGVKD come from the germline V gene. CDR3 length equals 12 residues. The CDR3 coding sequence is TGTGCCATCAGCGGCGGGACAAATGAACTGTTCTTC. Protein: CAISGGTNELFF.

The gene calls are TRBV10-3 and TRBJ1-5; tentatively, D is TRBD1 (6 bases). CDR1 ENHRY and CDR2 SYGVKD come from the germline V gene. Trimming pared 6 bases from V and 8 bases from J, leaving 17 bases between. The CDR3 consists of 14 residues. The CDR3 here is CAISGTSRYKPQHF. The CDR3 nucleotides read TGTGCCATCAGCGGGACATCACGCTATAAGCCCCAGCATTTT.

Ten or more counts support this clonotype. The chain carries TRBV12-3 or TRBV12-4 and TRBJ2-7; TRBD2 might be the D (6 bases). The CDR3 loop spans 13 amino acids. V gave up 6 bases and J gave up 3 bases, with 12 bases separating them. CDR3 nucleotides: TGTGCCAGCAGCCCGGGACTGAACTACGAGCAGTACTTC. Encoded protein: CASSPGLNYEQYF.

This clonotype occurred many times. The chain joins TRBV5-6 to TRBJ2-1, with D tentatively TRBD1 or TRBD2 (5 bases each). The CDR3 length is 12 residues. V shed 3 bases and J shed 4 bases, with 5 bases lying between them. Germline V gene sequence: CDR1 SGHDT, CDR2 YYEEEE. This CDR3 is CASSWGYNEQFF. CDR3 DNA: TGTGCCAGCAGCTGGGGGTACAATGAGCAGTTCTTC.

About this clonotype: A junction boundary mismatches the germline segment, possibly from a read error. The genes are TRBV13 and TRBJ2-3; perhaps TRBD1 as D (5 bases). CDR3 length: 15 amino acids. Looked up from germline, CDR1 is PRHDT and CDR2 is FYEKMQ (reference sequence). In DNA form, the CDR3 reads TGTGCCAGCAGCATAGCAAGACAGAACACAGATACGCAATATTTT. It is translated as CASSIARQNTDTQYF.

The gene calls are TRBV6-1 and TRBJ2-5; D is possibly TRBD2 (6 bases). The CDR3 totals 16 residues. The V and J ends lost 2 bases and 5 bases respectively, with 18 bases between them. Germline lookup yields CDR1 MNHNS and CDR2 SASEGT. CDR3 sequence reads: CASSELGGGCGETQYF. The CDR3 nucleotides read TGTGCCAGCAGTGAACTGGGGGGAGGCTGCGGCGAGACCCAGTACTTC.

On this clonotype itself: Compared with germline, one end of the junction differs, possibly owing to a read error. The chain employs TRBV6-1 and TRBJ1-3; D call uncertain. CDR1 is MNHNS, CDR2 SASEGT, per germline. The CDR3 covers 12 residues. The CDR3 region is CASTTSGDTIYF. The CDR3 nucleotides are TGTGCTAGCACTACCTCTGGAGACACCATATATTTT.